A selection of T cell receptor beta chains follows, all from one sample in a study of OX40 agonist ivuxolimab in advanced cancers. The protocol was immunoSEQ multiplex PCR, while the TCRdb copy is restricted to in-frame clones and leaves out a portion. The table shows about 25,000 clones, with about 86% occurring only once. The sample was CD4+ or CD8+ T cells sorted from blood, taken in a trial of the OX40 agonist ivuxolimab. Every receptor here comes from an adult with an advanced solid tumor such as melanoma, head and neck, liver or kidney cancer. The conserved cysteine and the conserved F or W are not part of the CDR3 here.

v_call	j_call	cdr3_aa
TRBV6-1	TRBJ1-2	ASSAPTSAEIYGYT
TRBV27	TRBJ1-5	ASSLSSNQPQH
TRBV27	TRBJ1-5	ASSLTPGGMGQPQH
TRBV7-9	TRBJ2-2	ASSPSNTGELF
TRBV14	TRBJ2-3	ASSQEPGQLLGTQY
TRBV9	TRBJ1-2	ASSVAGSGYT
TRBV27	TRBJ2-7	ASSLGRNEQY
TRBV9	TRBJ2-1	ASSVAGNFRDEQF
TRBV10-3	TRBJ2-7	AIWEGGQVRYEQY
TRBV4-1	TRBJ2-1	ASSQGGEVYNEQF
TRBV7-9	TRBJ1-5	ASSSTGGAGNQPQH
TRBV7-8	TRBJ2-2	ASSLTGTGGTGELF
TRBV11-2	TRBJ2-1	ASSLQAGGRTF
TRBV28	TRBJ2-3	ASRVAGGLFDTQY
TRBV19	TRBJ2-3	ASSIEETGQGRATDTQY
TRBV9	TRBJ2-7	ASSVAISQHEQY
TRBV19	TRBJ1-5	ASVAWESSNQPQH